This T cell receptor beta chain was observed in a study of PD-L1 blockade in urothelial cancer (dated by TCRdb to about 2017). Study-level background: Therapy was started in the mid-2010s for all patients, and atezolizumab 1,200 mg was administered intravenously every 3 weeks. An ECOG performance status of 0 or 1 was recorded for the patients, and 0 to 3 prior chemotherapy regimens had been received by the patients. Blood samples gave a median of approximately 150,000 T cells and roughly 83,000 unique TCRs, with a median clonality of around 0.074. About 85% of the roughly 29 patients were males with bladder-origin urothelial cancer, and about 65% of the roughly 29 reported a prior smoking history. Pretreatment tumor samples, along with matched peripheral blood serially collected before and after atezolizumab treatment, were subjected to TCR sequencing. The study was an exploratory multi-omic analysis of somatic, immune and clinical correlates of response to PD-L1 blockade with atezolizumab in urothelial cancer. In the same patients, whole exome sequencing and RNA sequencing of pretreatment tumors were performed in addition to TCR sequencing. About 10 patients achieved durable clinical benefit and some 21 did not. Under 30 patients had pretreatment blood TCR-seq, about 24 had at least one posttreatment blood collection, and about 24 had tumor TCR-seq. Blood samples were analyzed at two time points: 3 weeks after treatment start (second dose) and 6 weeks after treatment start. Durable clinical benefit was defined as progression-free survival longer than 6 months, and TCR features were also tested against progression-free and overall survival. General conclusions and limits of the study: A pretreatment peripheral blood TCR clonality below the median was linked to improved progression-free and overall survival. Greater expansion of tumor-associated TCR clones in peripheral blood 3 weeks after the start of treatment was observed in patients with durable benefit (n of about 20, p = 0.022). Small sample size (n ≈ 28) and many exploratory analyses mean the results are intended to be hypothesis-generating.

The germline V gene supplies CDR1 SNHLY and CDR2 FYNNEI. Trimming takes 3 bases from V and 4 bases from J, and the germline ends sit 13 bases apart. The CDR3 numbers 14 residues from cysteine through phenylalanine. Left in the record is the CDR3 DNA by itself, 42 bases read in frame from the first base. The time point label on this specimen signifies: peripheral blood 6 weeks after treatment start. The cohort included under 35 patients with locally advanced or metastatic urothelial carcinoma who were treated at Memorial Sloan Kettering on a trial protocol. Peripheral blood mononuclear cells were collected from each patient pretreatment and during treatment, giving between 1 and 8 total time points per patient. The Qiagen DNeasy Blood extraction kit was used to purify genomic DNA from total PBMCs and from tumor samples. Collected pretreatment and during treatment, PBMCs were isolated and stored as previously described.

On this clone itself: It has no known antigen specificity. Within one base of it there is no much larger clone, and no base qualities were kept.

Each PCR received spiked-in synthetic TCR analog templates so that absolute template abundance could be estimated from read counts. TCRbeta CDR3 regions were amplified from genomic DNA with bias-controlled V and J gene primers using the immunoSEQ assay. Sequencing of rearranged TCRbeta segments was performed at approximately 20X coverage. Turning to the authors' computational methods: Sequencing errors were corrected by clustering and CDR3s were annotated against IMGT to assign V, D and J genes. Only productive TCRbeta rearrangements were used in downstream analyses, excluding out-of-frame or stop-codon sequences. To compute clonality, Shannon entropy was normalized by the log of the number of unique productive sequences and then subtracted from one. Fisher's exact test with Benjamini-Hochberg correction, at a threshold of adjusted p below 0.01, was used to find clones that differed between time points or between blood and tumor. This immuneACCESS table, as held by TCRdb, lists in-frame sequences with V and J called but not all clones. Of the missing ones, under half trace to an unresolved V gene in checked studies; the others have no known cause. Clone size and V and J calls were adopted from that table, with D and trimming inferred from the DNA. The sample contains over 100,000 clones, 91% of them found a single time. Jointly, the top ten make up under 5% of the sample.

The sample here was PBMCs, taken around atezolizumab (anti-PD-L1) treatment. This clonotype was obtained from a man aged 60-69 years with urothelial cancer. Recombination connected TRBV2 to TRBJ2-7; a tentative D match to TRBD1 spans 5 bases. The sequenced DNA: TGTGCCAGCAGTGACCAGGGATTAATGTACGAGCAGTACTTC. The resulting protein is CASSDQGLMYEQYF.